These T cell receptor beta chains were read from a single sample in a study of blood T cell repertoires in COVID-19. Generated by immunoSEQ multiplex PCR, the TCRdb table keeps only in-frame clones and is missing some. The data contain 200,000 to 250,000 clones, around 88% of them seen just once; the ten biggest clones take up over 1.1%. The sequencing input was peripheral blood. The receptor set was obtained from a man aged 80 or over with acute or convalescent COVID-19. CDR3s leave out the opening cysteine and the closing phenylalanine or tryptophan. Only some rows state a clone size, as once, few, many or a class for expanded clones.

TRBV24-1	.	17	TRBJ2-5	ATSEGAMGLAGVQETQY
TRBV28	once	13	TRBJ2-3	ASSFPGTKGDTQY
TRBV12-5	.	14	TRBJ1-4	ASGLFTGGAFEKLF
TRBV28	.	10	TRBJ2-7	ASRTTGREQY
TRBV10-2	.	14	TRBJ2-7	ASSIPGQGVPYEQY
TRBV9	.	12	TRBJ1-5	ASSVGGTGQPQH
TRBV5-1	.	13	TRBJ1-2	ASSLAAGLGYGYT
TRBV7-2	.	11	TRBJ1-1	ASNDGRDTEAF
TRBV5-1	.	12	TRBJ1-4	ASSSSATNEKLF
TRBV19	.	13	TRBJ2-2	ASSPQNRDTGELF
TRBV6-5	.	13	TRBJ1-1	ASSRGGLVGTEAF
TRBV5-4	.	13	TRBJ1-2	ASTRGQGLNYGYT
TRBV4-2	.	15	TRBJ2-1	ASSPTGERGSYNEQF
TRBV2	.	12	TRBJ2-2	AGSGGPNTGELF
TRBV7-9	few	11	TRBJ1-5	ASSLLGEGPFH
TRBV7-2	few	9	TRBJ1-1	ASSPYIEAF
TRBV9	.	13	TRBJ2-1	ASSATGQGWNEQF
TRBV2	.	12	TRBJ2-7	ASSVIQGAYEQY
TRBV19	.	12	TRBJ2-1	ASSISTGPIGWF
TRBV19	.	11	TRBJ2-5	ASSGIPRETQY
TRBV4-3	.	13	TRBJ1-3	ASSQEGSGGNTIY
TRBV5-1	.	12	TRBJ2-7	ASSTRTGSHEQY
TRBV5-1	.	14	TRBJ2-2	ASSRGQGSNTGELF
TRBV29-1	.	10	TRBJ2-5	SVGGSPETQY
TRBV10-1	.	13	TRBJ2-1	ASRRDRSPSYEQF
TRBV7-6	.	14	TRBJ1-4	ASSLARTGRNEKLF
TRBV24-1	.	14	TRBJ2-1	ATSDQTSGRKNEQF
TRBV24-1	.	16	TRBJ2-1	ATSDFWVGTSSYNEQF
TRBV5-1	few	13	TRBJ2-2	ASSVGTAYTGELF
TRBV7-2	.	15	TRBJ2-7	ASSFPTQRGTSNEQY
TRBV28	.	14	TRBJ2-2	ASGRPWPHDTGELF
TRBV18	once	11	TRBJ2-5	ASSLRGQETQY
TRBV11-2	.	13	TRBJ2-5	ASKRQGRMRETQY
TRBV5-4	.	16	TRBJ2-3	ASSYTGTSGEHTDTQY
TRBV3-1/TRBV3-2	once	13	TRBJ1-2	ASTKGQGARSGYT
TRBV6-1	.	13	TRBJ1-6	ASSEPGQFNSPLH
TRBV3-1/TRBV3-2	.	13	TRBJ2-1	ASSPRTRTYNEQF
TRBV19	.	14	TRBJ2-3	ASSSGTTRRTDTQY
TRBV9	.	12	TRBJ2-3	ASSARQGMDTQY
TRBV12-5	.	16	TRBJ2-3	ASGRGPGLAGAEGTQY
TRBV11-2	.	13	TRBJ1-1	ASSLEGTGGTEAF
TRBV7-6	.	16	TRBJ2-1	ASSLVGTGTQSYNEQF
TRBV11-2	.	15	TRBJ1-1	ASSFGQGTGGNTEAF